The T cell receptor beta chain described here comes from a study of OX40 agonist ivuxolimab in advanced cancers. Study summary: Patients were treated with ivuxolimab, an agonistic anti-OX40 (CD134) antibody. Broader study findings: On average, CD8+ T cells had more expanded clones than CD4+.

Data came from immunoSEQ multiplex PCR; TCRdb stores just in-frame clones and leaves some out. The table has about 79,000 clones, approximately 85% seen once. As for this clone: The target antigen is unknown.

This CDR3 has 13 amino acids. Deletions cut 0 bases from V and 6 bases from J, with 5 bases between. Germline values: CDR1 MNHEY, CDR2 SVGAGI. The gene calls are TRBV6-5 and TRBJ2-2; D is unclear. Here the sequenced sample was CD4+ or CD8+ T cells sorted from blood, taken in a trial of the OX40 agonist ivuxolimab. The source of this sequence is an adult with an advanced solid tumor such as melanoma, head and neck, liver or kidney cancer. The CDR3, as DNA: TGTGCCAGCAGTTACTCGCGAGCCGGGGAGCTGTTTTTT. It is translated as CASSYSRAGELFF.